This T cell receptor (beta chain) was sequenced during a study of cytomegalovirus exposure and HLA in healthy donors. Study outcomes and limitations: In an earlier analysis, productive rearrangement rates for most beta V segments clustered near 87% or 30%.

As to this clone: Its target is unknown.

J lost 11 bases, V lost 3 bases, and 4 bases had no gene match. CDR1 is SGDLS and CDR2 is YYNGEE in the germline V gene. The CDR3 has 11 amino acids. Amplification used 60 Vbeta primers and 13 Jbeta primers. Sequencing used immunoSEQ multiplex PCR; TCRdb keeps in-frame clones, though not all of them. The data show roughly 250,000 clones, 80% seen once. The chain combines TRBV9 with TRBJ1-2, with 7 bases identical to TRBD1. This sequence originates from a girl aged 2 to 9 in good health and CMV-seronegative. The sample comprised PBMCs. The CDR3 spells CASSGTGGYTF. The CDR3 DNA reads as TGTGCCAGCAGCGGGACAGGTGGGTACACCTTC.